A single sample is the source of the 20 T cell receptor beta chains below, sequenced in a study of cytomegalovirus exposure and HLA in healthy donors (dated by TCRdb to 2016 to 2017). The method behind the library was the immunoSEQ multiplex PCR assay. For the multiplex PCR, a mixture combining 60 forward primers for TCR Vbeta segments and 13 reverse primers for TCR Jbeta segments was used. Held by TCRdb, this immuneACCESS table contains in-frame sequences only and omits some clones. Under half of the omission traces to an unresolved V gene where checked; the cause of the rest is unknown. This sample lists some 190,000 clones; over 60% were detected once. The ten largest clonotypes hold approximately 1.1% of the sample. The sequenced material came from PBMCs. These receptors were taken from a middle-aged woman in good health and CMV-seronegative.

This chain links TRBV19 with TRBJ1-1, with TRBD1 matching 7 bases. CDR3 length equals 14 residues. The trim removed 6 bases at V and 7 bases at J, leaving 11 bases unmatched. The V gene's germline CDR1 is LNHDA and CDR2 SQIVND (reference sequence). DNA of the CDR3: TGTGCCAGTAGCGACAGGGCCACTCCATTTGAAGCTTTCTTT. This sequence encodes CASSDRATPFEAFF.

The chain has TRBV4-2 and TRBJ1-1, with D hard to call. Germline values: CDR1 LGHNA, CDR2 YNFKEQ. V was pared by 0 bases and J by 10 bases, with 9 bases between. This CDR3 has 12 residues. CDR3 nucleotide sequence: TGTGCCAGCAGCCAAGATCGAGTTCGAGCTTTCTTT. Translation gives CASSQDRVRAFF.

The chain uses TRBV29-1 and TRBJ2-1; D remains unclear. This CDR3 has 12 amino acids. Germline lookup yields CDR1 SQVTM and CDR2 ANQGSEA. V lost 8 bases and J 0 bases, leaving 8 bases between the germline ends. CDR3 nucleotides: TGCAGCTCCTATTACTCCTACAATGAGCAGTTCTTC. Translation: CSSYYSYNEQFF.

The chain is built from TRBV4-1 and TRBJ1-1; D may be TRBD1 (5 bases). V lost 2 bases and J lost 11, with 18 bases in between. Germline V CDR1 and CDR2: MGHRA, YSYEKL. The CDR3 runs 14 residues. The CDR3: CASSQILQGGRAFF. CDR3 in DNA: TGCGCCAGCAGCCAAATTCTTCAGGGAGGGAGGGCTTTCTTT.

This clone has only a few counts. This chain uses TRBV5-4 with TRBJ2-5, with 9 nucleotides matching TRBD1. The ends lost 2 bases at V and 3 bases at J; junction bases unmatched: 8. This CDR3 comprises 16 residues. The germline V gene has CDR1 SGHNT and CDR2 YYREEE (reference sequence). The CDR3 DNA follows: TGTGCCAGCAGCTTAGCCCCGGGACAGGGTAAAGAGACCCAGTACTTC. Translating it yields CASSLAPGQGKETQYF.

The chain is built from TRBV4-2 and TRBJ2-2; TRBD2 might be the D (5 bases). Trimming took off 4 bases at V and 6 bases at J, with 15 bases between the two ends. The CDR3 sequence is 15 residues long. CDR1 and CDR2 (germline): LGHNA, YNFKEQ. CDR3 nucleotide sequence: TGTGCCAGCAGCCCTACTAGTGTCTTTGCCGGGGAGCTGTTTTTT. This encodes CASSPTSVFAGELFF.

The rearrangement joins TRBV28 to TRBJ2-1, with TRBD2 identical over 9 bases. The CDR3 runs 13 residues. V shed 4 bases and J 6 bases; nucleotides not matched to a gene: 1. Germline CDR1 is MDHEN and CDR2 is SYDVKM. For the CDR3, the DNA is TGTGCCAGCAGTTCTAGCGGGGTCAATGAGCAGTTCTTC. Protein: CASSSSGVNEQFF.

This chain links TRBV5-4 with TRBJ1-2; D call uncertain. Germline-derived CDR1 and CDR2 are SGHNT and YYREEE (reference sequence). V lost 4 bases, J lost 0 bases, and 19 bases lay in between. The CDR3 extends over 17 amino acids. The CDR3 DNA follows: TGTGCCAGCAGCCCCCTGGATGAGACTGAAGCTAACTATGGCTACACCTTC. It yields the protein CASSPLDETEANYGYTF.

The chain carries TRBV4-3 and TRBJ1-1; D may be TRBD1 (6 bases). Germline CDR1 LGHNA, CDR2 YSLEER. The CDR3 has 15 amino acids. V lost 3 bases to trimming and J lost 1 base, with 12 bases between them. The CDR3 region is CASSQGAVENTEAFF. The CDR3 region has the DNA TGCGCCAGCAGCCAGGGGGCCGTAGAGAACACTGAAGCTTTCTTT.

CDR3 protein: CASSSLGTGATDTQYF. In nucleotides, the CDR3 is TGCGCCAGCAGCTCTTTAGGGACAGGGGCCACAGATACGCAGTATTTT. V usage is TRBV5-1 and J usage is TRBJ2-3, with 10 bases lining up with TRBD1. V trimming: 3 bases; J trimming: 2 bases; junction bases outside the gene matches: 6. CDR3 size: 16 residues. CDR1 and CDR2 from the germline V gene are SGHRS and YFSETQ.

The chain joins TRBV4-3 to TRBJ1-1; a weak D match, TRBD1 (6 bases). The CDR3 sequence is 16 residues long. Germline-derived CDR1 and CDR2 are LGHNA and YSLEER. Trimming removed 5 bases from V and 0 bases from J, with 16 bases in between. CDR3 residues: CASSASGTLMNTEAFF. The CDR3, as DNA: TGCGCCAGCAGCGCCTCCGGGACACTCATGAACACTGAAGCTTTCTTT.

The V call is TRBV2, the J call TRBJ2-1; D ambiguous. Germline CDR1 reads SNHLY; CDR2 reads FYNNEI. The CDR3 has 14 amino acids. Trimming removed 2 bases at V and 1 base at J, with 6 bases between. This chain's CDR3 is CASSEQISYNEQFF. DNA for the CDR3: TGTGCCAGCAGTGAACAGATATCCTACAATGAGCAGTTCTTC.

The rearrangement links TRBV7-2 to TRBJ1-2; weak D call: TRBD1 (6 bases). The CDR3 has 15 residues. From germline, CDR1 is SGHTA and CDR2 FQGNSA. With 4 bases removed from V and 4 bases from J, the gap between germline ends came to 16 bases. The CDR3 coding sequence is TGTGCCAGCAGCTCACAGGGAGGGTTAGGCTATGGCTACACCTTC. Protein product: CASSSQGGLGYGYTF.

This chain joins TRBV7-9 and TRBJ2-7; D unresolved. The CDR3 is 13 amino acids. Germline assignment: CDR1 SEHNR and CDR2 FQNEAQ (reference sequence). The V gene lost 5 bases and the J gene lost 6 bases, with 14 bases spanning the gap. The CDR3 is CASSPDTIAEQYV. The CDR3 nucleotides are TGTGCCAGCAGCCCCGATACGATAGCCGAGCAGTACGTC.

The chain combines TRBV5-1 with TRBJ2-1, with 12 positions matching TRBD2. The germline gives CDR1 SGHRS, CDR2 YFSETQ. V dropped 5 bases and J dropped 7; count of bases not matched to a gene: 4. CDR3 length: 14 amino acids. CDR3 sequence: CASRDGLAGNEQFF. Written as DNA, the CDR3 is TGCGCCAGCAGGGACGGACTAGCGGGGAATGAGCAGTTCTTC. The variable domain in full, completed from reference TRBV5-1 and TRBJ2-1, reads KAGVTQTPRYLIKTRGQQVTLSCSPISGHRSVSWYQQTPGQGLQFLFEYFSETQRNKGNFPGRFSGRQFSNSRSEMNVSTLELGDSALYLCASRDGLAGNEQFFGPGTRLTVL.

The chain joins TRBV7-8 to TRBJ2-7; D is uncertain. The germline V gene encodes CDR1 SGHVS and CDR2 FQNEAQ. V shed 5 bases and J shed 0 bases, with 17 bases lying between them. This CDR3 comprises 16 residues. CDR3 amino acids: CASSTSRQEPSYEQYF. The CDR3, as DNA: TGTGCCAGCAGCACCTCCAGGCAGGAACCCTCCTACGAGCAGTACTTC.

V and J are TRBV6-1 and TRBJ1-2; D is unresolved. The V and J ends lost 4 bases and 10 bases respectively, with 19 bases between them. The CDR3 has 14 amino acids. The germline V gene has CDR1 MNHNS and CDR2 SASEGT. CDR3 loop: CASSGTGIGGHYTF. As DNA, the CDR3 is TGTGCCAGCAGTGGAACCGGGATCGGAGGCCACTACACCTTC.

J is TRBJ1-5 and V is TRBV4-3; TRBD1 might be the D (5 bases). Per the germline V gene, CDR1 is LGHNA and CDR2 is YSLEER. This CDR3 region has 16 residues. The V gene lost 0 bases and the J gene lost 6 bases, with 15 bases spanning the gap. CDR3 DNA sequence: TGCGCCAGCAGCCAAGACCGAATAGGGGATTGTCAGCCCCAGCATTTT. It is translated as CASSQDRIGDCQPQHF.

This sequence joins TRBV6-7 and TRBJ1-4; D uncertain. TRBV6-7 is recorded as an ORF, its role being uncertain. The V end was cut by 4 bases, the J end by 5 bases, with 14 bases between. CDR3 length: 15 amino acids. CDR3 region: CASSWHRRINEKLFF. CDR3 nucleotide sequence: TGTGCCAGCAGTTGGCACAGACGGATCAATGAAAAACTGTTTTTT.

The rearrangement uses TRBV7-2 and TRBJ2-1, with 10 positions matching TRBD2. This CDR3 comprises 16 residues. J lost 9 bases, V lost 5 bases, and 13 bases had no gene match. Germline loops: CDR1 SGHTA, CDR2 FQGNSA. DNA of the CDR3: TGTGCCAGCAGCGCTCTAGCGGGAGCCGAGAGGTTTGAGCAGTTCTTC. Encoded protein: CASSALAGAERFEQFF.